This is a list of T cell receptor beta chains from one sample in a study of T cells after yellow fever vaccination. TCRdb called the 5' RACE reads again in MiXCR, with one record for every CDR3 protein. The sample gives some 220,000 distinct CDR3 sequences, 2.5% to 3.5% of which show up once; 3.2% is in the top ten. Specimen: CD4+ T cells sorted from PBMCs, collected 10 days after the yellow fever booster vaccination. These receptor sequences come from a man younger than 30 who received the YFV17D yellow fever vaccine. The CDR3 runs from the conserved cysteine through the conserved F or W. The D gene is left open where the match is weak. The size of a clone is reported for some rows only, either as once, few or many, or as a class for expanded clones.

abundance,j_gene,v_gene,d_gene,CDR3nt,CDR3aa
NA,TRBJ2-7,TRBV6-5,NA,TGTGCCAGCAGTTACTCCCTCGGGAGCGAGCAGTACTTC,CASSYSLGSEQYF
many,TRBJ1-4,TRBV7-2,TRBD1,TGTGCCAGCAGCGCCCGACAGGGTTCTTGGGAAAAACTGTTTTTT,CASSARQGSWEKLFF
NA,TRBJ2-5,TRBV28,NA,TGTGCCAGCAGTTTAACCCATGAAGAGACCCAGTACTTC,CASSLTHEETQYF
many,TRBJ1-3,TRBV12-3/TRBV12-4,NA,TGTGCCAGCAGCTACCTAGCCCCATCGACTGGAAACACCATATATTTT,CASSYLAPSTGNTIYF
few,TRBJ2-5,TRBV12-3/TRBV12-4,NA,TGTGCCAGCACCCATCGCAGCTTAGAGACCCAGTACTTC,CASTHRSLETQYF
few,TRBJ1-6,TRBV9,NA,TGTGCCAGCAGCGTAGATCCGGGGGGAAATTCACCCCTCCACTTT,CASSVDPGGNSPLHF
NA,TRBJ2-1,TRBV18,TRBD1,TGTGCCAGCTCACTCGGACAGGGGGACTACAATGAGCAGTTCTTC,CASSLGQGDYNEQFF
many,TRBJ1-6,TRBV4-3,NA,TGCGCCAGCAGCGACGAACAGGGATATTCACCCCTCCACTTT,CASSDEQGYSPLHF
many,TRBJ2-5,TRBV5-1,NA,TGCGCCAGCAGCTTTCTCGGGGTCGATGGGGAGACCCAGTACTTC,CASSFLGVDGETQYF
many,TRBJ2-3,TRBV5-4,TRBD1,TGTGCCAGCAGTTTGACAGGGAGATTGACAGATACGCAGTATTTT,CASSLTGRLTDTQYF
many,TRBJ2-2,TRBV5-5,NA,TGTGCCAGCAGCCGGACCGATGGGACCGGGGAGCTGTTTTTT,CASSRTDGTGELFF
many,TRBJ2-2,TRBV4-3,NA,TGCGCCAGCAGCCAAGGTCGCCCCCGAACCGGGGAGCTGTTTTTT,CASSQGRPRTGELFF
many,TRBJ1-2,TRBV4-3,NA,TGCGCCAGCAGCCAAGTTCTAGGGGCGAGCTACACCTTC,CASSQVLGASYTF
NA,TRBJ2-1,TRBV5-4,NA,TGTGCCAGCAGCTTGTCTAATTACAATGAGCAGTTCTTC,CASSLSNYNEQFF
few,TRBJ2-2,TRBV10-3,NA,TGTGCCATCAGGGATTCTACACAGGGAAAGAGGGAGCTGTTTTTT,CAIRDSTQGKRELFF
many,TRBJ1-2,TRBV27,NA,TGTGCCAGCACCCCGAGGGCCGGGACGGAAGCTAACTATGGCTACACCTTC,CASTPRAGTEANYGYTF
many,TRBJ2-1,TRBV5-1,NA,TGCGCCAGCAGCCCGGAACGCGGGAACAATGAGCAGTTCTTC,CASSPERGNNEQFF
few,TRBJ1-2,TRBV3-1,NA,TGTGCCAGCAGCCAACGAGCTGCGGCTAACTATGGCTACACCTTC,CASSQRAAANYGYTF
NA,TRBJ2-3,TRBV7-9,NA,TGTGCCAGCAGCCCCCCTACCGCAGATACGCAGTATTTT,CASSPPTADTQYF
many,TRBJ2-1,TRBV15,NA,TGTGCCACCAGCCACACGGCAGGCTTAAACAATGAGCAGTTCTTC,CATSHTAGLNNEQFF
few,TRBJ2-1,TRBV5-1,TRBD2,TGCGCCAGCAGCTTGGCCACCGCTAGCGGGGGATACAATGAGCAGTTCTTC,CASSLATASGGYNEQFF
NA,TRBJ2-1,TRBV18,TRBD2,TGTGCCAGCTCCCGGACTAGCGGGGGAGCCCGCGACAATGAGCAGTTCTTC,CASSRTSGGARDNEQFF
many,TRBJ2-6,TRBV5-1,NA,TGCGCCAGCAGCCAGGGGACATCTGGGGCCAACGTCCTGACTTTC,CASSQGTSGANVLTF
NA,TRBJ2-1,TRBV3-1,NA,TGTGCCACCTTCGCGGGGGCTGGGGAGCAGTTCTTC,CATFAGAGEQFF
many,TRBJ1-4,TRBV3-1,NA,TGTGCCAGCAGCCAAAGAAGAGTCAGTCAACTGTTTTTT,CASSQRRVSQLFF
many,TRBJ1-4,TRBV6-5,TRBD1,TGTGCCAGCAGTGCCGGGACAGGGTACGAAAAACTGTTTTTT,CASSAGTGYEKLFF
few,TRBJ1-5,TRBV24-1,NA,TGTGCCTGCGGCCTCAATCAGCCCCAGCATTTT,CACGLNQPQHF
NA,TRBJ1-5,TRBV20-1,NA,TGCAGTGCTAGGGCAGGTAATCTTGATCAGCCCCAGCATTTT,CSARAGNLDQPQHF
few,TRBJ1-5,TRBV10-3,NA,TGTGCCATCAGTGAGCTCGACAGGTATAGCAATCAGCCCCAGCATTTT,CAISELDRYSNQPQHF
many,TRBJ2-1,TRBV21-1,NA,TGTGCCAGCACCTTAAGTGGGACAGGGACTAGCCATTCCTACAATGAGCAGTTCTTC,CASTLSGTGTSHSYNEQFF
many,TRBJ1-2,TRBV20-1,NA,TGCAGTGCCCCCGGTAGGGGCCCGGACTATGGCTACACCTTC,CSAPGRGPDYGYTF
many,TRBJ2-1,TRBV7-9,NA,TGTGCCAGCAGCTATTCCCGGCGGGGAAGCTCCTACAATGAGCAGTTCTTC,CASSYSRRGSSYNEQFF
NA,TRBJ1-3,TRBV3-1,NA,TGTGCCAGCAGCCCCCGAGGAAACTCTGGAAACACCATATATTTT,CASSPRGNSGNTIYF
many,TRBJ2-3,TRBV30,NA,TGTGCCTGGATGCGTCTATACAGCACAGATACGCAGTATTTT,CAWMRLYSTDTQYF
few,TRBJ2-3,TRBV20-1,TRBD2,TGCAGTGCTAGAGATGAAGGATTAGCGGGGGGAGATACGCAGTATTTT,CSARDEGLAGGDTQYF